Reported below is one T cell receptor beta chain. Its specific antigen is unknown. No clone much larger than this one lies a single base away; base qualities are absent. The CDR3 covers 14 residues, taking in both the cysteine and the phenylalanine. Of all the DNA, just the CDR3 is kept, 42 bases in frame from base 1. CDR1 and CDR2 were assigned from the germline V gene (reference sequence) as SGHNT and YYREEE. V was cut back by 1 base and J by 1 base, leaving a gap of 9 bases between them. This sample is drawn from a study of PD-1 blockade in classical Hodgkin lymphoma (dated by TCRdb to 2018 to 2020). About the full investigation: Nivolumab dosing was 3 mg/kg intravenously every 2 weeks, continuing until either disease progression or unacceptable toxicity. A peripheral blood immune signature of response to PD-1 blockade in classical Hodgkin lymphoma was defined using TCR beta sequencing and CyTOF.

This specimen's time point label, interpreted: cycle 4 day 1 (C4D1), after five to seven weeks of nivolumab. Every trial patient had relapsed following autologous stem cell transplantation, and prior brentuximab vedotin exposure was what differed among cohorts A, B and C. The trial cohort included some 53 patients with relapsed/refractory classical Hodgkin lymphoma, and each patient had a best overall response of complete response, partial response or progressive disease. Single-agent nivolumab was administered to trial patients in the multi-cohort phase II CheckMate 205 trial. An independent review committee assessed best overall response by applying the 2007 International Working Group response criteria. Trial PBMCs were collected just before the start of nivolumab (C1D1) and during therapy at cycle 2 day 1 and cycle 4 day 1. Peripheral blood was collected in 8 mL Vacutainer Cell Preparation Tubes, from which PBMCs were isolated by centrifugation and then cryopreserved.

Paper-wide results and their limitations: Baseline TCR diversity was reported to be lower in newly diagnosed patients than in healthy donors and to be lower still in relapsed/refractory patients. Trial patients with a complete response had baseline diversity similar to that of newly diagnosed patients, while partial responders and progressors had significantly lower diversity. Patients starting nivolumab less than 1 year after ASCT had lower diversity and were excluded from later analyses to avoid confounding by immune reconstitution. Only a single clinical trial cohort was studied, and what caused the repertoire differences, possibly disease activity or prior therapy, remained undefined. CD4+ but not CD8+ TCR diversity rose significantly by C4D1 (p=0.0027 vs p=0.16), most apparent in complete responders (p=0.02).

The Qiagen DNeasy kit was used to extract genomic DNA from unsorted PBMCs and from the negatively selected CD4+ and CD8+ fractions. TCR beta CDR3 regions were subjected to amplification by immunoSEQ multiplex PCR with primers that anneal to V and J segments. Amplification bias was minimized using a synthetic immune receptor repertoire, and residual bias was removed computationally after sequencing. Regarding the original processing steps: Repertoire diversity was quantified as the Shannon entropy index using custom Python scripts. The unsorted, CD4+ and CD8+ repertoires were each analyzed separately, with the exception of combined analyses, where CD4+ and CD8+ sequences were merged in silico. Clonal expansion was defined as a frequency increase of at least 2-fold after treatment compared with C1D1, and clones undetected at baseline were assigned a pseudocount of 0.5. Singleton clones were defined as clones with 0 or 1 copy at C1D1, and non-singleton clones were defined as clones with 2 or more copies. Clones expanded in unsorted samples were assigned a CD4+, CD8+ or unknown annotation through matching of protein sequences in sorted samples from the same patient. Wilcoxon tests on paired samples were used to test diversity changes from C1D1 to C4D1. TCRdb re-hosts the immuneACCESS table, in-frame sequences only. Its copies lack some clones; in the studies checked, an unresolved V gene accounts for under half of them, and the cause for the rest is not known. V and J calls and clone size are copied from that table; D and trimming were computed from the DNA. In all, the sample holds 64,000 or so clones, and roughly 92% of those were seen once. The ten largest clones capture about 8% of the sample.

The V and J segments used are TRBV5-4 and TRBJ2-7; D gene: possibly TRBD2, on 5 matching bases. The TCR sequence derives from a human donor with classical Hodgkin lymphoma. The specimen was peripheral blood mononuclear cells (PBMCs), collected before the fourth cycle of nivolumab. The DNA sequence follows: TGTGCCAGCAGCTTGCGAGGGAAATCCTACGAGCAGTACTTC. Translated, it reads CASSLRGKSYEQYF.